Listed below are T cell receptor beta chains from one sample, sequenced in a study of cytotoxic CD8 clonotypes in ibrutinib-treated CLL. Some clones are missing from TCRdb's copy, which holds only in-frame ones; the method was immunoSEQ multiplex PCR. The data contain 150,000 or so clones, about 72% of them singletons. The source material was PBMCs, sampled after 12 months of ibrutinib treatment. These receptor sequences come from a human donor with chronic lymphocytic leukemia. Both conserved end residues are part of each CDR3. Fields, in order: J gene, V gene, clone size, D gene, CDR3 DNA, CDR3 protein. A D gene is named only where the DNA matches it firmly. Not every row has a clone size; where given, it reads once, few, many or a size class.

j_gene: TRBJ2-3; v_gene: TRBV18; abundance: NA; d_gene: NA; CDR3nt: TGTGCCAGCTCCTTCGAAAGTGGAGCATTTGCAGATACGCAGTATTTT; CDR3aa: CASSFESGAFADTQYF
j_gene: TRBJ2-7; v_gene: TRBV11-3; abundance: NA; d_gene: NA; CDR3nt: TGTGCCAGCAGCTTAGAACACAGGAGCCTCTACGAGCAGTACTTC; CDR3aa: CASSLEHRSLYEQYF
j_gene: TRBJ2-7; v_gene: TRBV27; abundance: once; d_gene: TRBD2; CDR3nt: TGTGCCAGCATAGGTCTAGCGGGGGGAATTTTTTACGAGCAGTACTTC; CDR3aa: CASIGLAGGIFYEQYF
j_gene: TRBJ2-3; v_gene: TRBV30; abundance: NA; d_gene: NA; CDR3nt: TGTGCCTGGAGTGTACTCGTGGCAGTAAGCACAGATACGCAGTATTTT; CDR3aa: CAWSVLVAVSTDTQYF
j_gene: TRBJ2-5; v_gene: TRBV7-8; abundance: NA; d_gene: TRBD2; CDR3nt: TGTGCCAGCAGCCCGGCTAGCGGTGAAGAGACCCAGTACTTC; CDR3aa: CASSPASGEETQYF
j_gene: TRBJ1-2; v_gene: TRBV27; abundance: NA; d_gene: NA; CDR3nt: TGTGCCAGCAGTTTACTAAGGGGGTATGGCTACACCTTC; CDR3aa: CASSLLRGYGYTF
j_gene: TRBJ1-1; v_gene: TRBV7-9; abundance: NA; d_gene: NA; CDR3nt: TGTGCCAGCAGCACACCCCCCAGGGTGGCCACTGAAGCTTTCTTT; CDR3aa: CASSTPPRVATEAFF
j_gene: TRBJ2-1; v_gene: TRBV6-5; abundance: NA; d_gene: TRBD2; CDR3nt: TGTGCCAGCAGTTACTCCGGACTAGCGGAATACAATGAGCAGTTCTTC; CDR3aa: CASSYSGLAEYNEQFF
j_gene: TRBJ2-1; v_gene: TRBV18; abundance: NA; d_gene: TRBD2; CDR3nt: TGTGCCAGCTCACCAATGGCGGGAGAGTCCTACAATGAGCAGTTCTTC; CDR3aa: CASSPMAGESYNEQFF
j_gene: TRBJ2-5; v_gene: TRBV5-4; abundance: NA; d_gene: NA; CDR3nt: TGTGCCAGCAGTCCATGGTCAGAGACCCAGTACTTC; CDR3aa: CASSPWSETQYF
j_gene: TRBJ2-5; v_gene: TRBV4-3; abundance: NA; d_gene: NA; CDR3nt: TGCGCCAGCAGCCAAGTAGCGACAGAACAAGAGACCCAGTACTTC; CDR3aa: CASSQVATEQETQYF
j_gene: TRBJ2-7; v_gene: TRBV6-5; abundance: NA; d_gene: TRBD1; CDR3nt: TGTGCCACTGGACAGGGAAGCTCCTACGAGCAGTACTTC; CDR3aa: CATGQGSSYEQYF
j_gene: TRBJ1-2; v_gene: TRBV6-1; abundance: NA; d_gene: TRBD1; CDR3nt: TGTGCCAGCAGTGAGCCGGGACAGGGAGTCTATGGCTACACCTTC; CDR3aa: CASSEPGQGVYGYTF
j_gene: TRBJ2-5; v_gene: TRBV7-2; abundance: once; d_gene: TRBD1; CDR3nt: TGTGCCAGCAGTTCGGACAGGGGGCGTATGGAGACCCAGTACTTC; CDR3aa: CASSSDRGRMETQYF
j_gene: TRBJ2-3; v_gene: TRBV29-1; abundance: NA; d_gene: NA; CDR3nt: TGCAGCGTCCCCCAGGGCAACACAGATACGCAGTATTTT; CDR3aa: CSVPQGNTDTQYF
j_gene: TRBJ1-1; v_gene: TRBV25-1; abundance: NA; d_gene: TRBD1; CDR3nt: TGTGCCAGCAGTGCGACCTCAGGGGGAGGCACTGAAGCTTTCTTT; CDR3aa: CASSATSGGGTEAFF
j_gene: TRBJ1-1; v_gene: TRBV5-1; abundance: NA; d_gene: TRBD1; CDR3nt: TGCGCCAGCAGCTTAGACAGGGGAGGTGTTGGTAGGAACACTGAAGCTTTCTTT; CDR3aa: CASSLDRGGVGRNTEAFF
j_gene: TRBJ1-5; v_gene: TRBV19; abundance: NA; d_gene: NA; CDR3nt: TGTGCCAGTAGTAAGAGGGCGGGGCAGATCAATAGCAATCAGCCCCAGCATTTT; CDR3aa: CASSKRAGQINSNQPQHF
j_gene: TRBJ2-5; v_gene: TRBV4-2; abundance: few; d_gene: TRBD1; CDR3nt: TGTGCCAGCAGCCAATACGGACAGGGTGCCGGGGGAGAGACCCAGTACTTC; CDR3aa: CASSQYGQGAGGETQYF
j_gene: TRBJ2-2; v_gene: TRBV5-8; abundance: NA; d_gene: NA; CDR3nt: TGTGCCAGCAGCTTGGGACAGGCGAGAACCGGGGAGCTGTTTTTT; CDR3aa: CASSLGQARTGELFF
j_gene: TRBJ2-4; v_gene: TRBV19; abundance: NA; d_gene: TRBD1; CDR3nt: TGTGCCAGTACCATGACAGGGGGTGTGAACATTCAGTACTTC; CDR3aa: CASTMTGGVNIQYF